This T cell receptor (beta chain) was recorded in a study of T cell responses to AZD1222 COVID-19 vaccine. The CDR3 has 13 residues. V was clipped by 1 base and J by 6 bases, with 7 bases between them. The germline CDR1 and CDR2 sequences are SGHTA and FQGTGA. Using immunoSEQ multiplex PCR, the repertoire was profiled, and TCRdb retains in-frame clones only, with some absent. The repertoire consists of some 74,000 clones, with around 90% occurring once and the leading ten covering around 1.2%. Overall study results and limits: Across spike, vaccine-associated CD4 TCRs were found, dominant at 160-218 and 743-854. Females outnumbered males among donors, who were mostly white British; clonal diversity was possibly underestimated. Spike-specific TCR depth and breadth grew after two AZD1222 doses. Researchers took repertoire samples only after the peak T cell response had come.

In the case of this clone: What it recognizes is unknown.

This receptor was identified in an adult who received the AZD1222 COVID-19 vaccine. V gene TRBV7-3 combines with J gene TRBJ2-1, with D possibly being TRBD1 or TRBD2 (5 bases each). Source: peripheral blood, taken 28 days after the second AZD1222 dose. CDR3 in amino acids: CASSLMRGNEQFF. CDR3 nucleotide sequence: TGTGCCAGCAGCTTAATGAGGGGCAATGAGCAGTTCTTC. The variable domain in full, with the rest retrieved from reference TRBV7-3 and TRBJ2-1, is GAGVSQTPSNKVTEKGKYVELRCDPISGHTALYWYRQSLGQGPEFLIYFQGTGAADDSGLPNDRFFAVRPEGSVSTLKIQRTERGDSAVYLCASSLMRGNEQFFGPGTRLTVL.